The 21 T cell receptor beta chains given below trace back to one sample, sequenced in a study of kidney transplant recipient with SARS-CoV-2 infection. TCRdb used MiXCR to reprocess the reads, holding one entry per CDR3 protein. There are approximately 250,000 distinct CDR3 sequences in the sample; more than 25% occur only once, and around 6.8% lies in the top ten. This specimen was a blood sample, taken at baseline and on day 111 from a kidney transplant recipient. The receptors shown here come from a male patient between 25 and 39 years old who had COVID-19 and was a kidney transplant recipient. Some T cells here may be from the graft donor.

J is TRBJ2-4 and V is TRBV3-1; D is uncertain. CDR1 is LGHDT and CDR2 is YNNKEL in the germline V gene (reference sequence). The CDR3 covers 17 residues. V gave up 3 bases and J gave up 4 bases, with 19 bases separating them. The CDR3 here is CASSQSPVSRKKNIQYF. CDR3 DNA: TGTGCCAGCAGCCAGAGTCCCGTATCGAGAAAAAAAAACATTCAGTACTTC.

In the case of this clonotype: Since a much larger clone is just one base distant, this may be a read error. The chain uses TRBV7-6 and TRBJ1-1; D remains ambiguous. The CDR3 is 14 amino acids. Germline assignment: CDR1 SGHVS and CDR2 FNYEAQ. In nucleotides, the CDR3 is TGTGCCAACAGCTTAGGGTCCGTGGTCACTGAAGCTTTCTTT. Its translation: CANSLGSVVTEAFF.

This clonotype was counted at least ten times. V is TRBV24-1 and J is TRBJ2-5; D unclear. Looked up from germline, CDR1 is KGHDR and CDR2 is SFDVKD. The CDR3 is 17 residues long. V lost 1 base and J 1 base, leaving 15 bases between the germline ends. The CDR3: CATSDFSDSGLQETQYF. The CDR3 DNA reads TGTGCCACCAGTGATTTCTCAGATTCGGGCCTCCAAGAGACCCAGTACTTC.

Concerning this clonotype itself: Just one base apart from a much larger clone, this may be a read error. The V and J genes are TRBV19 and TRBJ1-3, with 7 nucleotides matching TRBD1. Germline assignment: CDR1 LNHDA and CDR2 SQIVND (reference sequence). The CDR3 extends over 15 amino acids. The CDR3 loop reads CASGINRGSGNTIYF. As DNA, the CDR3 is TGTGCCAGTGGTATTAACAGGGGTTCTGGAAACACCATATATTTT.

Many counts were recorded for this clonotype. This chain connects TRBV10-3 to TRBJ2-7; 8 bases are shared with TRBD2. The CDR3 is 13 amino acids. Per germline, CDR1 ENHRY and CDR2 SYGVKD. J was trimmed by 4 bases and V by 7 bases; bases with no gene match: 6. The CDR3 reads CAIKGGGPYEQYF. Here the CDR3 DNA reads TGTGCCATCAAAGGCGGGGGGCCTTACGAGCAGTACTTC.

This clonotype was seen at least ten times. The chain employs TRBV3-1 and TRBJ1-2; a weak D match, TRBD1 (5 bases). V was cut by 3 bases and J by 8 bases, with 10 bases left in between. There are 12 residues in the CDR3. Looked up from germline, CDR1 is LGHDT and CDR2 is YNNKEL (reference sequence). The CDR3 sequence: CASSHLRGGYTF. Written as DNA, the CDR3 is TGTGCCAGCAGCCATCTTCGGGGGGGCTACACCTTC. Using reference TRBV3-1 and TRBJ1-2 for the parts outside the CDR3, the full variable domain is DTAVSQTPKYLVTQMGNDKSIKCEQNLGHDTMYWYKQDSKKFLKIMFSYNNKELIINETVPNRFSPKSPDKAHLNLHINSLELGDSAVYFCASSHLRGGYTFGSGTRLTVV.

This clonotype has ten or more counts. The chain joins TRBV28 to TRBJ1-1; D gene unclear. There are 13 residues in the CDR3. The V gene's germline CDR1 is MDHEN and CDR2 SYDVKM. Trimming cost V 3 bases and J 5 bases, with 10 bases left between them. The CDR3 bases are TGTGCCAGCAGTTTGACCCCCCGGACTGAAGCTTTCTTT. Translation: CASSLTPRTEAFF.

This clonotype has ten or more counts. The rearrangement uses TRBV6-5 and TRBJ2-5; D gene uncertain. V was pared by 2 bases and J by 4 bases, with 8 bases between. Germline V gene data show CDR1 as MNHEY and CDR2 as SVGAGI. The length of the CDR3 is 13 residues. Written as DNA, the CDR3 is TGTGCCAGCAGTTACGGCGTATCAGAGACCCAGTACTTC. As protein: CASSYGVSETQYF.

This clonotype was observed at least ten times. This rearrangement joins TRBV7-8 to TRBJ1-2, with a tentative D call TRBD1 (5 bases). Trimming left V 4 bases short and J 7 bases short, with 16 bases between. The CDR3 sequence is 14 residues long. CDR1 and CDR2 (germline): SGHVS, FQNEAQ. The CDR3 is CASSSGGGLRGYTF. DNA for the CDR3: TGTGCCAGCAGCTCTGGGGGAGGATTGCGTGGCTACACCTTC.

This clonotype has at least ten counts. V usage is TRBV12-3 or TRBV12-4 and J usage is TRBJ1-6; D call uncertain. V was cut by 6 bases and J by 7 bases, with 10 bases left in between. The CDR3 has 13 residues. The CDR3 region has the DNA TGTGCCAGCAGGTCACGTGCGAATTCACCCCTCCACTTT. It codes for CASRSRANSPLHF.

This clonotype was seen at least ten times. The chain employs TRBV8-2 and TRBJ2-6. TRBV8-2 counts as a pseudogene. The CDR3 has 17 amino acids. This CDR3 reads CGILARITQSRANVLTF. The CDR3 DNA follows: TGTGGCATTCTTGCCAGGATAACACAAAGTCGGGCCAACGTCCTGACTTTC.

As to this clonotype: A much larger clone is a single base away; this may be a read error. The rearrangement uses TRBV20-1 and TRBJ1-1, with 7 bases identical to TRBD1. The ends lost 2 bases at V and 6 bases at J; junction bases unmatched: 6. This CDR3 has 13 amino acids. The germline gives CDR1 DFQATT, CDR2 SNEGSKA (reference sequence). The CDR3 region is CSARRQGGPEAFF. The CDR3 DNA reads TGCAGTGCTAGAAGGCAGGGGGGACCTGAAGCTTTCTTT.

This clonotype is a singleton in its sample. A much larger clone lies one base from this, so it may be a read error. CDR3 residues: CATSEGRQANGYTF. In DNA form, the CDR3 reads TGTGCCACCAGTGAAGGGAGACAGGCTAATGGCTACACCTTC. The chain couples TRBV24-1 to TRBJ1-2; D possibly corresponds to TRBD1 (6 bases). The CDR3 runs to 14 residues. V was trimmed by 4 bases and J by 6 bases, leaving 14 bases between them. CDR1 KGHDR and CDR2 SFDVKD come from the germline V gene.

The chain has TRBV15 and TRBJ2-5; 8 bases match TRBD2. V gave up 5 bases and J gave up 5 bases; unmatched junction bases: 7. CDR3 length: 14 amino acids. Germline V gene lookup returns CDR1 LNHNV and CDR2 YYDKDF (reference sequence). The chain's CDR3 is CATSPRRGGETQYF. The CDR3 coding sequence is TGTGCCACCAGCCCCCGCCGGGGGGGGGAGACCCAGTACTTC.

At least ten counts were recorded for this clonotype. J is TRBJ1-2 and V is TRBV7-4; D call uncertain. The ends were cut back, 3 bases at V and 4 bases at J, with 21 bases in the middle. Germline lookup yields CDR1 SGHVT and CDR2 SQSDAQ. The length of the CDR3 is 17 residues. As DNA, the CDR3 is TGTGCCAGCAGCTTTTCAAATTCAGCTCGAAAGACCTATGGCTACACCTTC. Its protein is CASSFSNSARKTYGYTF.

To note about this clonotype: A much larger clone lies a single base off, so this may be a read error. The CDR3 spells CACKSGNTEAFF. The CDR3 nucleotides are TGTGCCTGCAAATCAGGGAACACTGAAGCTTTCTTT. V gene TRBV25-1 combines with J gene TRBJ1-1; D unresolved. The CDR3 totals 12 residues. The V end lost 11 bases, the J end lost 1 base, and 11 bases lay between the germline ends. CDR1 and CDR2 from the germline V gene are MGHDK and SYGVNS.

Remarks on this clonotype: This may be a read error: a much more frequent sequence differs by one nucleotide. The chain has TRBV19 and TRBJ1-2; no clear D gene. The CDR3 consists of 17 residues. V shed 4 bases and J shed 4 bases, with 22 bases lying between them. The germline CDR1 and CDR2 sequences are LNHDA and SQIVND (reference sequence). The CDR3 bases are TGTGCCAGTAGTACGTTGGAGACAAATCGAAAGACCTATGGCTACACCTTC. Translating gives CASSTLETNRKTYGYTF. The whole variable domain, filled in from reference TRBV19 and TRBJ1-2, reads DGGITQSPKYLFRKEGQNVTLSCEQNLNHDAMYWYRQDPGQGLRLIYYSQIVNDFQKGDIAEGYSVSREKKESFPLTVTSAQKNPTAFYLCASSTLETNRKTYGYTFGSGTRLTVV.

This clonotype was seen ten or more times. This chain links TRBV5-6 with TRBJ1-2; D not certain. Germline CDR1 SGHDT, CDR2 YYEEEE. This CDR3 is 12 amino acids long. V was pared by 5 bases and J by 4 bases, with 9 bases between. The CDR3, as DNA: TGTGCCAGCAGTGAGGGAGGCTATGGCTACACCTTC. Its translation: CASSEGGYGYTF.

Comment on this clonotype: This clone may be a read error of a much larger clone one base away. This chain connects TRBV6-5 to TRBJ1-2, with 10 bases that match TRBD1. The trim removed 8 bases at V and 0 bases at J, leaving 3 bases unmatched. CDR1 is MNHEY, CDR2 SVGAGI, per germline. CDR3 size: 14 residues. The CDR3: CASGDRGPNYGYTF. Written as DNA, the CDR3 is TGTGCCAGCGGGGACAGGGGACCTAACTATGGCTACACCTTC.

Concerning this clonotype: An end of the junction does not agree with germline; a read error may underlie this. The V and J genes are TRBV4-1 and TRBJ2-5; the match to TRBD2 covers 13 bases. CDR3 length equals 16 residues. The V gene's germline CDR1 is MGHRA and CDR2 YSYEKL. This chain's CDR3 is CASRGTSGRAFETQNF. The DNA for the CDR3 is TGCGCCAGCAGGGGAACTAGCGGGAGGGCCTTCGAGACCCAGAACTTC.

For this clonotype: No conserved phenylalanine or tryptophan is present at the end of the CDR3, so a read error is the likely explanation. This chain connects TRBV5-1 to TRBJ2-7, with 16 bases lining up with TRBD2. Germline CDR1 and CDR2: SGHRS and YFSETQ. CDR3 length equals 17 residues. The junction had 10 bases not matched to a gene; V was cut back by 3 bases and J by 7 bases. The CDR3 nucleotides are TGCGCCAGCAGCTCCCGGGGACTAGCGGGAGGGCCGGGGGAGCAGTACCTC. It specifies CASSSRGLAGGPGEQYL.